The T cell receptor beta chain described here comes from a study of blood T cell repertoires in COVID-19. Looking at the study overall: There were acute and convalescent COVID-19 samples, and they came from the United States, Italy and Spain.

Trimming removed 1 base at V and 0 bases at J, with 14 bases between. Looked up from germline, CDR1 is SGHRS and CDR2 is YFSETQ. This CDR3 contains 16 residues. Profiling relied on immunoSEQ multiplex PCR, and the TCRdb table lists in-frame clones only, not all of them. The sample includes 60,000 or so clones, 75% to 90% of them seen just once. The sequenced sample was peripheral blood. This sequence originates from a human donor with acute or convalescent COVID-19. The donor label of this sample is uncertain. This chain uses TRBV5-1 with TRBJ2-7; tentative D call: TRBD2 (5 bases). CDR3 loop: CASSLRLEGNSYEQYF. CDR3 DNA sequence: TGCGCCAGCAGCTTGCGACTTGAGGGCAACTCCTACGAGCAGTACTTC.